Below, 21 T cell receptor beta chains from the same sample are listed, as sequenced in a study of T cell responses to AZD1222 COVID-19 vaccine. Some clones are missing from TCRdb's copy, which holds only in-frame ones; the method was immunoSEQ multiplex PCR. Of more than 95,000 clones listed, roughly 85% are singletons. Sample: peripheral blood, taken on day 0 of MenACWY control vaccination. These receptor sequences come from an adult in good health.

J is TRBJ1-3 and V is TRBV6-6, with TRBD1 as a possible D gene (5 bases). The ends were cut back, 6 bases at V and 0 bases at J, with 15 bases in the middle. The CDR3 is 16 amino acids. Germline values: CDR1 MNHNY, CDR2 SVGAGI (reference sequence). DNA for the CDR3: TGTGCCAGCAGCTCCGGGACGGTGGGCTCTGGAAACACCATATATTTT. Amino acids: CASSSGTVGSGNTIYF.

The chain recombines TRBV7-2 with TRBJ2-3; D perhaps matches TRBD1 (6 bases). CDR3 length: 14 residues. Germline assignment: CDR1 SGHTA and CDR2 FQGNSA. Deletions cut 6 bases from V and 4 bases from J, with 14 bases between. CDR3 in amino acids: CASRTGLGADTQYF. CDR3 nucleotide sequence: TGTGCCAGCAGAACAGGGTTAGGAGCAGATACGCAGTATTTT.

This chain joins TRBV4-1 and TRBJ2-1; D could derive from TRBD1 or TRBD2 (5 bases each). V was shortened by 0 bases and J by 4 bases, with 13 bases between the two germline ends. This CDR3 is 16 amino acids long. The germline V gene has CDR1 MGHRA and CDR2 YSYEKL. As DNA, the CDR3 is TGCGCCAGCAGCCAAGACCGGGACGGAATTTACAATGAGCAGTTCTTC. Its translation is CASSQDRDGIYNEQFF.

This clone occurred a few times. This rearrangement joins TRBV6-5 to TRBJ1-2; no clear D. The CDR3 length is 12 residues. V gave up 5 bases and J gave up 9 bases, with 13 bases separating them. The germline V gene encodes CDR1 MNHEY and CDR2 SVGAGI. The CDR3 DNA reads TGTGCCAGCAGTATGGACCAGATCCGCTACACCTTC. Translation gives CASSMDQIRYTF.

This clone was observed a single time. This sequence joins TRBV4-2 and TRBJ2-2, with TRBD2 matching over 9 bases. This CDR3 is built from 17 residues. V lost 0 bases to trimming and J lost 7 bases; unmatched junction nucleotides: 9. Per the germline V gene, CDR1 is LGHNA and CDR2 is YNFKEQ. CDR3 region: CASSQDPGLAGYGELFF. CDR3 sequence (DNA): TGTGCCAGCAGCCAAGATCCGGGGCTAGCGGGGTACGGGGAGCTGTTTTTT.

The rearrangement links TRBV5-3 to TRBJ1-3; TRBD1 agrees at 12 bases. TRBV5-3 is recorded as an ORF, its role being uncertain. The V and J ends lost 4 bases and 0 bases, in that order; junction bases with no gene match: 20. This CDR3 is built from 22 residues. CDR3 protein: CARSPRDRGRRNVRISGNTIYF. CDR3 nucleotide sequence: TGTGCCAGAAGCCCCCGGGACAGGGGGCGCAGGAATGTCCGTATCTCTGGAAACACCATATATTTT.

The chain combines TRBV4-3 with TRBJ2-2, with a possible D match to TRBD2 (5 bases). The CDR3 has 17 residues. V lost 2 bases to trimming and J lost 2 bases, with 15 bases between them. Germline V gene sequence: CDR1 LGHNA, CDR2 YSLEER. CDR3 loop: CASSQSQGRGNTGELFF. CDR3 nucleotide sequence: TGCGCCAGCAGCCAATCACAAGGACGGGGAAACACCGGGGAGCTGTTTTTT.

V usage is TRBV6-5 and J usage is TRBJ1-1, with a possible D match to TRBD1 (5 bases). The CDR3 spans 12 residues. Trimming cost V 6 bases and J 5 bases, with 10 bases left between them. Per germline, CDR1 MNHEY and CDR2 SVGAGI. The CDR3 spells CASRWGETEAFF. CDR3 nucleotide sequence: TGTGCCAGCAGATGGGGGGAGACTGAAGCTTTCTTT.

The chain is built from TRBV7-2 and TRBJ2-3; 8 nucleotides match TRBD2. The CDR3 is 14 amino acids. CDR1 is SGHTA and CDR2 is FQGNSA in the germline V gene. The CDR3 region has the DNA TGTGCAGATGGGCGGGAGACTAGCGACGATACGCAGTATTTT. It specifies CADGRETSDDTQYF.

V gene TRBV5-4 combines with J gene TRBJ2-5, with 11 positions matching TRBD1. V lost 4 bases, J lost 1 base, and 3 bases stayed unmatched. This CDR3 has 15 amino acids. CDR1 and CDR2 (germline): SGHNT, YYREEE (reference sequence). The CDR3, as DNA: TGTGCCAGCAGCACGGACAGGGGGCTCCAAGAGACCCAGTACTTC. It encodes CASSTDRGLQETQYF. The full variable domain, rest sourced from reference TRBV5-4 and TRBJ2-5, is ETGVTQSPTHLIKTRGQQVTLRCSSQSGHNTVSWYQQALGQGPQFIFQYYREEENGRGNFPPRFSGLQFPNYSSELNVNALELDDSALYLCASSTDRGLQETQYFGPGTRLLVL.

This chain joins TRBV11-3 and TRBJ2-1, with D perhaps matching TRBD1 or TRBD2 (6 bases each). Trimming shortened V by 0 bases and J by 12 bases, and 18 bases separated the two germline ends. Germline CDR1 is SGHNT and CDR2 is YENEEA. The CDR3 totals 15 residues. The DNA for the CDR3 is TGTGCCAGCAGCTTAGAACATTCGGGGGCGATGGGGCAGTTCTTC. Its translation: CASSLEHSGAMGQFF.

The gene calls are TRBV7-8 and TRBJ2-4; unclear D gene. Germline values: CDR1 SGHVS, CDR2 FQNEAQ. The CDR3 has 11 amino acids. Trimming cost V 5 bases and J 7 bases, with 6 bases left between them. The CDR3 bases are TGTGCCAGCAGCCTCCAGAACATTCAGTACTTC. Its translation: CASSLQNIQYF.

J is TRBJ2-7 and V is TRBV4-1, with 10 bases lining up with TRBD2. Germline-derived CDR1 and CDR2 are MGHRA and YSYEKL. The CDR3 spans 15 residues. The ends lost 1 base at V and 9 bases at J; junction bases unmatched: 9. In nucleotides, the CDR3 is TGCGCCAGCAGCCAAGGTTGGCTAGCGGGGGCCGGGCAGTACTTC. It encodes CASSQGWLAGAGQYF.

The chain carries TRBV19 and TRBJ2-7; no clear D gene. This CDR3 comprises 14 residues. Germline assignment: CDR1 LNHDA and CDR2 SQIVND (reference sequence). Deletions cut 1 base from V and 4 bases from J, with 11 bases between. The CDR3 nucleotides read TGTGCCAGTAGTATAGGACTTAAACCTTACGAGCAGTACTTC. Its translation is CASSIGLKPYEQYF.

The table lists this clone with a few counts. The chain employs TRBV2 and TRBJ2-1; TRBD1 matches at 8 bases. The germline V gene has CDR1 SNHLY and CDR2 FYNNEI. Losses at the gene ends were 8 bases for V and 0 bases for J; bases not matched to a gene: 6. This CDR3 has 15 amino acids. CDR3 sequence reads: CASSKTGGSYNEQFF. CDR3 DNA: TGTGCCAGCTCGAAAACAGGGGGCTCCTACAATGAGCAGTTCTTC.

This chain links TRBV2 with TRBJ2-5, with D perhaps being TRBD1 or TRBD2 (5 bases each). The germline V and J ends were trimmed by 1 base and 9 bases, with 6 bases remaining between them. The germline V gene has CDR1 SNHLY and CDR2 FYNNEI. The CDR3 covers 11 residues. The CDR3 DNA sequence: TGTGCCAGCAGTGAAGGGGGGTCCCAGTACTTC. It encodes CASSEGGSQYF.

The chain couples TRBV6-2 or TRBV6-3 to TRBJ1-2; TRBD1 aligns across 7 bases. Trimming cost V 2 bases and J 3 bases; bases outside gene matches: 3. This CDR3 is 14 amino acids long. Germline loops: CDR1 MNHEY, CDR2 SVGEGT. The CDR3 reads CASSYPTGYYGYTF. CDR3 DNA: TGTGCCAGCAGTTACCCGACAGGGTACTATGGCTACACCTTC.

This chain joins TRBV4-3 and TRBJ2-2, with 8 bases identical to TRBD1. The trim removed 4 bases at V and 1 base at J, leaving 20 bases unmatched. Germline loops: CDR1 LGHNA, CDR2 YSLEER. CDR3 size: 21 residues. In nucleotides, the CDR3 is TGCGCCAGCAGCCGGGGCCGGACAGGGCCAAACCTATACATGAACACCGGGGAGCTGTTTTTT. Translating gives CASSRGRTGPNLYMNTGELFF.

The V gene is TRBV3-1 (or the pseudogene TRBV3-2), the J gene TRBJ1-1; no reliable D call. Germline V gives CDR1 LGHDT, CDR2 YNNKEL (reference sequence). V was shortened by 0 bases and J by 7 bases, with 15 bases between the two germline ends. This CDR3 region has 15 residues. This chain's CDR3 is CASSQDRVNGGEAFF. The CDR3 bases are TGTGCCAGCAGCCAAGATCGGGTAAATGGTGGTGAAGCTTTCTTT.

The chain uses TRBV12-3 or TRBV12-4 and TRBJ2-5, with a tentative D call TRBD1 (6 bases). This CDR3 has 13 amino acids. The V end was cut by 6 bases, the J end by 5 bases, with 13 bases between. CDR3 region: CASSPTRGETQYF. The CDR3 DNA reads as TGTGCCAGCAGCCCAACTAGGGGGGAGACCCAGTACTTC.

This clone was found once. The CDR3 region is CASAPLGGYTDTQYF. CDR3 bases: TGTGCCAGCGCCCCACTGGGGGGGTACACAGATACGCAGTATTTT. J is TRBJ2-3 and V is TRBV2; the match to TRBD2 covers 7 bases. The CDR3 length is 15 residues. V lost 8 bases and J lost 2; bases outside the gene matches: 10. Germline V gene sequence: CDR1 SNHLY, CDR2 FYNNEI.